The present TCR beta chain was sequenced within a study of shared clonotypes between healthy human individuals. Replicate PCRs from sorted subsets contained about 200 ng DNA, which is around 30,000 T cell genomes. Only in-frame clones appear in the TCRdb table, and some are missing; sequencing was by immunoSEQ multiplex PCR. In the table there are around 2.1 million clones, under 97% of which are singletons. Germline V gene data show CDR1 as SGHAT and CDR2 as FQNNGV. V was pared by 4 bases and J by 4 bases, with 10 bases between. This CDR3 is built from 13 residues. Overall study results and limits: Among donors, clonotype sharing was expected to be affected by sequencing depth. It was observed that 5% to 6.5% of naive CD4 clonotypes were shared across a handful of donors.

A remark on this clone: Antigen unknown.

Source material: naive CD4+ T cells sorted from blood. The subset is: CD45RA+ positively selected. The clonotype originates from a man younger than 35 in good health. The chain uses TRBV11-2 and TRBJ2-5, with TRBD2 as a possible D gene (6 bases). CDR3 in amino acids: CASSSSGLETQYF. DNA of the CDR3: TGTGCCAGCAGCTCCAGCGGGTTAGAGACCCAGTACTTC.